This entry lists 28 T cell receptor beta chains sequenced from one sample in a study of control samples from healthy donors and cancer patients. The data were produced by immunoSEQ multiplex PCR, yet TCRdb's version contains in-frame clones alone and is incomplete. The sample lists approximately 30,000 clones, roughly 95% occurring once. Sequenced sample: blood. All receptors come from a man aged 60-69 years in good health.

The rearrangement joins TRBV6-6 to TRBJ2-1, with D perhaps TRBD1 (5 bases). CDR1 and CDR2 from the germline V gene are MNHNY and SVGAGI (reference sequence). CDR3 length equals 13 residues. Trimming took 2 bases from V and 8 from J, leaving 10 bases between them. The CDR3 nucleotides are TGTGCCAGCAGTTACAGCAGGGCAGATGAGCAGTTCTTC. Its protein is CASSYSRADEQFF.

The CDR3 region is CASSSDRGTYNEQFF. The DNA for the CDR3 is TGTGCCAGCAGCTCAGACAGGGGAACCTACAATGAGCAGTTCTTC. The chain has TRBV6-5 and TRBJ2-1; 8 bases match TRBD1. Germline V CDR1 and CDR2: MNHEY, SVGAGI. The J segment lost 2 bases and the V segment lost 6 bases, leaving 6 bases of the junction unmatched. This CDR3 region has 15 residues.

This clone has just one count. CDR3: CASSPDRGSGQPQHF. CDR3 in DNA: TGTGCCAGTAGTCCGGACAGGGGAAGTGGGCAGCCCCAGCATTTT. The V and J genes are TRBV19 and TRBJ1-5, with 9 positions matching TRBD1. V shed 5 bases and J 7 bases; nucleotides not matched to a gene: 9. Germline-derived CDR1 and CDR2 are LNHDA and SQIVND (reference sequence). This CDR3 region has 15 residues.

The rearrangement links TRBV7-9 to TRBJ1-1, with D maybe TRBD1 (5 bases). Germline CDR1 and CDR2: SEHNR and FQNEAQ (reference sequence). The CDR3 runs 15 residues. Trimming left V 1 base short and J 4 bases short, with 13 bases between. DNA for the CDR3: TGTGCCAGCAGCTTAGGGGTAGGGGTTTCCACTGAAGCTTTCTTT. Its protein is CASSLGVGVSTEAFF.

CDR3 residues: CAPHEKLFF. In nucleotides, the CDR3 is TGTGCCCCCCACGAAAAACTGTTTTTT. The V gene is TRBV27, the J gene TRBJ1-4; the D is unclear. The CDR3 runs 9 residues. Germline CDR1 is MNHEY and CDR2 is SMNVEV (reference sequence). V lost 11 bases to trimming and J lost 8 bases, with 6 bases between them.

The V call is TRBV19, the J call TRBJ1-1; tentative D call: TRBD1 (5 bases). Germline CDR1 LNHDA, CDR2 SQIVND (reference sequence). V lost 6 bases, J lost 3 bases, and 8 bases lay in between. This CDR3 has 12 residues. The CDR3 DNA follows: TGTGCCAGTAGCCCCAGGGACACTGAAGCTTTCTTT. Protein sequence: CASSPRDTEAFF.

The V call is TRBV7-3, the J call TRBJ2-3, with 15 positions matching TRBD2. V gave up 5 bases and J gave up 4 bases; unmatched junction bases: 4. The CDR3 has 16 residues. Germline-derived CDR1 and CDR2 are SGHTA and FQGTGA. CDR3 residues: CASSPRTSGGADTQYF. As DNA, the CDR3 is TGTGCCAGCAGCCCCCGGACTAGCGGGGGGGCAGATACGCAGTATTTT.

This clone occurred once. The rearrangement uses TRBV18 and TRBJ2-5, with D perhaps TRBD2 (5 bases). Trimming took off 3 bases at V and 5 bases at J, with 10 bases between the two ends. The CDR3 loop spans 13 amino acids. CDR1 is KGHSH, CDR2 LQKENI, per germline. Here the CDR3 reads CASSPGLMETQYF. For the CDR3, the DNA is TGTGCCAGCTCACCCGGACTCATGGAGACCCAGTACTTC.

The chain employs TRBV14 and TRBJ1-5; 8 nucleotides agree with TRBD1. The CDR3 sequence is 14 residues long. In germline, CDR1 is SGHDN, CDR2 FVKESK. The V segment lost 8 bases and the J segment 4 bases; nucleotides outside the gene matches: 7. The CDR3 nucleotides read TGTGCCAGCCACCAAGGACAGGGTAATCAGCCCCAGCATTTT. It translates to CASHQGQGNQPQHF.

This clone was detected only once. This chain links TRBV18 with TRBJ1-4, with D unresolved. The V end lost 5 bases, the J end lost 1 base, and 5 bases lay between the germline ends. Germline V gene sequence: CDR1 KGHSH, CDR2 LQKENI. The CDR3 contains 13 residues. The CDR3 sequence: CASSMGTNEKLFF. The CDR3 DNA sequence: TGTGCCAGCTCAATGGGAACTAATGAAAAACTGTTTTTT.

The rearrangement uses TRBV27 and TRBJ2-3; a weak D match, TRBD2 (5 bases). Trimming stripped 2 bases from V and 2 bases from J, with 14 bases between. Germline V CDR1 and CDR2: MNHEY, SMNVEV (reference sequence). The CDR3 sequence is 16 residues long. The CDR3 protein is CASSLVPEGYTDTQYF. The CDR3 bases are TGTGCCAGCAGTTTAGTCCCTGAGGGCTACACAGATACGCAGTATTTT.

The chain is built from TRBV29-1 and TRBJ1-4; the D gene is possibly TRBD1 (5 bases). CDR1 is SQVTM, CDR2 ANQGSEA, per germline. With 4 bases removed from V and 5 bases from J, the gap between germline ends came to 8 bases. This CDR3 comprises 12 residues. The CDR3 sequence is CSVGGGNEKLFF. CDR3 sequence (DNA): TGCAGCGTTGGGGGGGGGAATGAAAAACTGTTTTTT.

The rearrangement uses TRBV28 and TRBJ1-1; 7 positions match TRBD1. The CDR3 has 15 residues. Trimming took 4 bases from V and 1 from J; bases not matched to a gene: 6. Germline V gene lookup returns CDR1 MDHEN and CDR2 SYDVKM. CDR3 DNA sequence: TGTGCCAGCAGTTCTTCAGGGGGGGGGAACACTGAAGCTTTCTTT. This gives the protein CASSSSGGGNTEAFF. Looking up the rest from reference TRBV28 and TRBJ1-1 gives the full variable domain: DVKVTQSSRYLVKRTGEKVFLECVQDMDHENMFWYRQDPGLGLRLIYFSYDVKMKEKGDIPEGYSVSREKKERFSLILESASTNQTSMYLCASSSSGGGNTEAFFGQGTRLTVV.

This clone was observed a single time. V gene TRBV6-5 combines with J gene TRBJ1-1; 7 nucleotides align to TRBD1. CDR3 length equals 15 residues. The germline CDR1 and CDR2 sequences are MNHEY and SVGAGI. V lost 3 bases to trimming and J lost 0 bases; unmatched junction nucleotides: 4. The CDR3 loop reads CASSYQGGLNTEAFF. In nucleotides, the CDR3 is TGTGCCAGCAGTTATCAGGGGGGCCTGAACACTGAAGCTTTCTTT.

The gene calls are TRBV6-5 and TRBJ2-3, with 9 bases matching TRBD1. Germline V gives CDR1 MNHEY, CDR2 SVGAGI. The V and J ends lost 3 bases and 6 bases, in that order; junction bases with no gene match: 7. The CDR3 contains 15 residues. The CDR3 DNA reads as TGTGCCAGCAGTTATAACAGGGGGCTTGGGGATACGCAGTATTTT. It is translated as CASSYNRGLGDTQYF.

The rearrangement links TRBV12-2 to TRBJ1-1. TRBV12-2 is a pseudogene. The CDR3 is made up of 16 amino acids. The CDR3: CASRPLGGGSNTEAFF. The CDR3, as DNA: TGTGCAAGTCGCCCCCTAGGGGGGGGATCGAACACTGAAGCTTTCTTT.

The J gene is TRBJ1-2, the V gene TRBV3-1 (or the pseudogene TRBV3-2); D is undetermined. V was pared by 4 bases and J by 0 bases, with 6 bases between. From germline, CDR1 is LGHDT and CDR2 YNNKEL (reference sequence). The CDR3 is made up of 13 amino acids. The CDR3 sequence is CASSPGANYGYTF. The CDR3 region has the DNA TGTGCCAGCAGCCCCGGGGCTAACTATGGCTACACCTTC.

This rearrangement joins TRBV10-3 to TRBJ1-1, with 8 bases that match TRBD1. The CDR3 runs 15 residues. Germline V CDR1 and CDR2: ENHRY, SYGVKD. Trimming took 6 bases from V and 4 from J; bases not matched to a gene: 10. CDR3 protein: CAIRTGDASGTEAFF. In DNA, the CDR3 is TGTGCCATCAGGACAGGGGACGCTTCCGGCACTGAAGCTTTCTTT.

The J gene is TRBJ2-3, the V gene TRBV5-4, with TRBD2 as a possible D gene (6 bases). Germline V gene sequence: CDR1 SGHNT, CDR2 YYREEE (reference sequence). The CDR3 loop spans 15 amino acids. The V end was cut by 4 bases, the J end by 3 bases, with 15 bases between. As DNA, the CDR3 is TGTGCCAGCAGCCCAGTCAGGACTAAGACAGATACGCAGTATTTT. It encodes CASSPVRTKTDTQYF.

The J gene is TRBJ2-1, the V gene TRBV19; 13 bases match TRBD2. Germline V gene lookup returns CDR1 LNHDA and CDR2 SQIVND (reference sequence). The CDR3 runs 16 residues. Trimming at V came to 2 bases and at J to 4 bases, leaving 2 bases not matched to a gene. The CDR3 DNA sequence: TGTGCCAGTAGTATAACGGGACTAGCGGGATACAATGAGCAGTTCTTC. This codes for CASSITGLAGYNEQFF.

The rearrangement links TRBV6-6 to TRBJ1-1, with 7 positions matching TRBD1. The CDR3 runs 14 residues. Germline CDR1 reads MNHNY; CDR2 reads SVGAGI (reference sequence). V shed 8 bases, J shed 5 bases, and the junction held 11 bases outside the gene matches. The DNA of the CDR3 is TGTGCCAGCTGCAAAGAGGGGGCGCGTACTGAAGCTTTCTTT. Translating gives CASCKEGARTEAFF.

The chain has TRBV2 and TRBJ1-1; 7 bases are shared with TRBD1. This CDR3 contains 13 residues. Unmatched junction bases numbered 4, after V lost 5 bases and J lost 4 bases. Germline V CDR1 and CDR2: SNHLY, FYNNEI. The CDR3 sequence: CASSRGRVTEAFF. In DNA form, the CDR3 reads TGTGCCAGCAGTAGGGGGCGCGTCACTGAAGCTTTCTTT.

The rearrangement joins TRBV19 to TRBJ1-3, with D hard to call. This CDR3 comprises 15 residues. Germline V gives CDR1 LNHDA, CDR2 SQIVND (reference sequence). V was pared by 3 bases and J by 4 bases, with 13 bases between. CDR3 loop: CASSITMVGGNTIYF. DNA for the CDR3: TGTGCCAGTAGTATCACAATGGTCGGCGGAAACACCATATATTTT.

The rearrangement uses TRBV6-2 or TRBV6-3 and TRBJ1-4; TRBD1 is a possible D gene (6 bases). This CDR3 contains 12 residues. With 0 bases removed from V and 16 bases from J, the gap between germline ends came to 12 bases. In germline, CDR1 is MNHEY, CDR2 SVGEGT. CDR3 in amino acids: CASSYSQGTKFF. In DNA form, the CDR3 reads TGTGCCAGCAGTTACTCCCAGGGGACGAAGTTTTTT.

CDR3 amino acids: CASSEGGNSPLHF. DNA for the CDR3: TGCGCCAGCAGTGAGGGAGGTAATTCACCCCTCCACTTT. The chain carries TRBV10-1 and TRBJ1-6; D gene uncertain. The CDR3 spans 13 residues. The V end was cut by 2 bases, the J end by 6 bases, with 5 bases between. CDR1 and CDR2 (germline): WNHNN, SYGVQD (reference sequence).

A single count supports this clone. The rearrangement links TRBV7-2 to TRBJ2-1, with D hard to call. Germline CDR1 is SGHTA and CDR2 is FQGNSA. Trimming cost V 0 bases and J 9 bases, with 15 bases left between them. This CDR3 contains 15 residues. The CDR3 here is CASSLAGTASSEQFF. The CDR3 coding sequence is TGTGCCAGCAGCTTAGCTGGAACGGCCAGTAGTGAGCAGTTCTTC.

This clone has more than one count but fewer than ten. V usage is TRBV7-9 and J usage is TRBJ1-5; no firm D call. The V gene's germline CDR1 is SEHNR and CDR2 FQNEAQ (reference sequence). This CDR3 spans 12 amino acids. V lost 1 base, J lost 11 bases, and 9 bases lay in between. CDR3 bases: TGTGCCAGCAGCTTAGGGTCCGGGACCCAGCATTTT. It is translated as CASSLGSGTQHF.

The chain employs TRBV7-9 and TRBJ1-5; TRBD1 aligns across 8 bases. The CDR3 has 15 amino acids. V gave up 0 bases and J gave up 5 bases; unmatched junction bases: 3. The germline V gene has CDR1 SEHNR and CDR2 FQNEAQ (reference sequence). The CDR3 nucleotides read TGTGCCAGCAGCTTAGCCTCGACAGGGGATCAGCCCCAGCATTTT. It specifies CASSLASTGDQPQHF.